Sequencing of this TCR beta chain was carried out in a study of early T cells in non-severe SARS-CoV-2 infection. Study context: The chains were unpaired, and the sequenced material was bulk RNA from unsorted whole blood.

One entry per CDR3 protein, called by TCRdb with MiXCR from the 5' RACE reads. This sample has fewer than 55,000 distinct CDR3 sequences; around 10% occur once, and the top ten carry 4.2%. Germline V CDR1 and CDR2: KGHSH, LQKENI. V lost 3 bases and J lost 2; bases outside the gene matches: 4. The CDR3 covers 15 residues. This clonotype was counted ten times or more. The chain couples TRBV18 to TRBJ2-4, with TRBD1 identical over 7 bases. The sequenced material came from whole blood. The TCR comes from an adult who was a healthcare worker with PCR-confirmed SARS-CoV-2 infection or an uninfected control (not recorded which). In nucleotides, the CDR3 is TGTGCCAGCTCACCTTCGACAGGGCCCAAAAACATTCAGTACTTC. Translation gives CASSPSTGPKNIQYF. The whole variable domain, remainder taken from reference TRBV18 and TRBJ2-4, is NAGVMQNPRHLVRRRGQEARLRCSPMKGHSHVYWYRQLPEEGLKFMVYLQKENIIDESGMPKERFSAEFPKEGPSILRIQQVVRGDSAAYFCASSPSTGPKNIQYFGAGTRLSVL.